This passage covers 3 T cell receptor beta chains from one sample sequenced in a study of blood T cell repertoires in COVID-19. The repertoire was sequenced with immunoSEQ multiplex PCR; TCRdb's copy has only in-frame clones and lacks some. The repertoire consists of under 300,000 clones, with 85% to 95% occurring once and the leading ten covering more than 0.8%. Sequenced sample: peripheral blood. These receptors all come from a man in his thirties or forties with COVID-19, enrolled during active disease.

This rearrangement joins TRBV3-1 (or the pseudogene TRBV3-2) to TRBJ2-7, with D uncertain. This CDR3 region has 14 residues. Germline V gene sequence: CDR1 LGHDT, CDR2 YNNKEL (reference sequence). V was clipped by 1 base and J by 0 bases, with 7 bases between them. The CDR3, as DNA: TGTGCCAGCAGCCAAGGTCCTCTCTCCTACGAGCAGTACTTC. Translated, it gives CASSQGPLSYEQYF.

This clone was seen a single time. This chain uses TRBV4-2 with TRBJ2-7, with 7 bases lining up with TRBD1. The CDR3 is 15 amino acids. CDR1 is LGHNA, CDR2 YNFKEQ, per germline. Trimming at V came to 4 bases and at J to 3 bases, leaving 9 bases not matched to a gene. The CDR3 is CASSPRPRDSYEQYF. CDR3 in DNA: TGTGCCAGCAGCCCCCGACCCCGGGACAGCTACGAGCAGTACTTC.

The chain is built from TRBV5-6 and TRBJ2-7; 10 bases fit TRBD1. Per the germline V gene, CDR1 is SGHDT and CDR2 is YYEEEE. The CDR3 is made up of 14 amino acids. V lost 4 bases to trimming and J lost 5 bases; unmatched junction nucleotides: 6. The CDR3 region has the DNA TGTGCCAGCAGCGAAATGACAGGGGGCAACGAGCAGTACTTC. It encodes CASSEMTGGNEQYF.